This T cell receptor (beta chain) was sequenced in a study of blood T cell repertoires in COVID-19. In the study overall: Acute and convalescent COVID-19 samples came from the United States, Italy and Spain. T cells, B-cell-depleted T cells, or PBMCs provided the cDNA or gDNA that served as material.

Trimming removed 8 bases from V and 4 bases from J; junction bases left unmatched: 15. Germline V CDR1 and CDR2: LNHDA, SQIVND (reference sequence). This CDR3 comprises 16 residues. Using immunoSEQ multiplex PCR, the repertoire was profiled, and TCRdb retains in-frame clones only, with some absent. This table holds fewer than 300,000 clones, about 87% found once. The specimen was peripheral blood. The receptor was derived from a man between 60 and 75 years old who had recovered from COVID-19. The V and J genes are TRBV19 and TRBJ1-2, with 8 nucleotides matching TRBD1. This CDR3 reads CASYGQGSVSGYGYTF. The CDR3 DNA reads TGTGCCAGTTATGGACAGGGATCAGTGTCAGGCTATGGCTACACCTTC.